The present T cell receptor beta chain was sequenced within a study of shared clonotypes between healthy human individuals. Regarding the study as a whole: The study found 4.5% to 6% of naive CD4 clonotypes shared across a few donors.

On this clone: Its antigen is not identified.

The data were produced by immunoSEQ multiplex PCR, yet TCRdb's version contains in-frame clones alone and is incomplete. In the table there are over 2 million clones, 80% to 95% of which are singletons. After removal of 4 bases from V and 9 bases from J, the junction contained 19 bases not matched to a gene. CDR3 size: 19 residues. The germline CDR1 and CDR2 sequences are SGHDT and YYEEEE. The sample was naive CD4+ T cells from PBMCs. Regarding subset: CD45RA+ positively selected. The rearrangement uses TRBV5-6 and TRBJ2-1; 13 positions match TRBD2. This TCR was sampled from a man aged 18-30 years in good health. Some clones in this sample may be carry-over from other donors' samples. The CDR3 DNA follows: TGTGCCAGCAGCCCCCGGACTAGCGGGAGCTCATTAGGCTCGCGTGAGCAGTTCTTC. Translating gives CASSPRTSGSSLGSREQFF.